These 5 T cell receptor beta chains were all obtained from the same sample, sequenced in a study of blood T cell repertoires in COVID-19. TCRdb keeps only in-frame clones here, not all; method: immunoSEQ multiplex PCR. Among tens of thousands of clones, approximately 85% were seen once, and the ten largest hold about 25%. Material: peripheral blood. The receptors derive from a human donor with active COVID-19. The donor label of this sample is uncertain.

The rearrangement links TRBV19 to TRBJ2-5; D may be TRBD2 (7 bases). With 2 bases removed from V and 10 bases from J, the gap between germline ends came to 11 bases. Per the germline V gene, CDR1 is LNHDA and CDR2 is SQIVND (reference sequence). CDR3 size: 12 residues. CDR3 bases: TGTGCCAGTAGTATAAGAGCGGGACACCAGTACTTC. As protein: CASSIRAGHQYF.

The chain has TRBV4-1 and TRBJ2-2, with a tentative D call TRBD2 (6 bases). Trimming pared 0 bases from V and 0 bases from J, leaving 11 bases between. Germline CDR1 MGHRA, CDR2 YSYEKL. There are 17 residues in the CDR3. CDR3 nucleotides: TGCGCCAGCAGCCAAGAAGCGGGCACGACGAACACCGGGGAGCTGTTTTTT. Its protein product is CASSQEAGTTNTGELFF.

This chain's CDR3 is CASSLARRYGYTF. The CDR3 region has the DNA TGTGCCAGCAGCTTAGCGCGGAGGTATGGCTACACCTTC. The V gene is TRBV7-8, the J gene TRBJ1-2, with D unresolved. CDR3 length: 13 amino acids. Germline CDR1 and CDR2: SGHVS and FQNEAQ. The V gene lost 0 bases and the J gene lost 5 bases, with 7 bases spanning the gap.

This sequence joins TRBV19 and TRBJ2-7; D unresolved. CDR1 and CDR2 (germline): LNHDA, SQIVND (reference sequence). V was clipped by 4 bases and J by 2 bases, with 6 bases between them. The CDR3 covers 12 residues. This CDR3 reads CASSSQTYEQYF. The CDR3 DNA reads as TGTGCCAGTAGTAGTCAAACCTACGAGCAGTACTTC.

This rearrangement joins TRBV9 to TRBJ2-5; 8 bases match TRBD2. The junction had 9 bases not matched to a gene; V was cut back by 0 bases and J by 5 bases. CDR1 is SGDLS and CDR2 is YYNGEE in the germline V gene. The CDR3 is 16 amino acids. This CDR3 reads CASSVDAGTRAETQYF. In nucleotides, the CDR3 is TGTGCCAGCAGCGTAGATGCCGGGACTAGAGCTGAGACCCAGTACTTC.